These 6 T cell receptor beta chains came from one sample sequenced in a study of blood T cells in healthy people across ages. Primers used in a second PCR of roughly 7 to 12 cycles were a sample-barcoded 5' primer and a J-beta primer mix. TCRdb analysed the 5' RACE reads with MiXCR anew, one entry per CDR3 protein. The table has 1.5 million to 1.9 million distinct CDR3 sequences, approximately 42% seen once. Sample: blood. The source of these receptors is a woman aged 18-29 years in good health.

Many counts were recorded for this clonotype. The CDR3, as DNA: TGCAGTGCCCAGCGGGGGGGCTTGAACGAGCAGTACTTC. This encodes CSAQRGGLNEQYF. The chain has TRBV20-1 and TRBJ2-7; 10 nucleotides align to TRBD2. The ends lost 6 bases at V and 5 bases at J; junction bases unmatched: 7. Germline V gives CDR1 DFQATT, CDR2 SNEGSKA (reference sequence). The CDR3 runs 13 residues.

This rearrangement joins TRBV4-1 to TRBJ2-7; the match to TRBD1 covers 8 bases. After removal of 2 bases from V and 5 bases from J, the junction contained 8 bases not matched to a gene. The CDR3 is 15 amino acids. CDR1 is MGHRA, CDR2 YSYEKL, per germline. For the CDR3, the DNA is TGCGCCAGCAGCCAACTGGACAGGGTGTACGACGAGCAGTACTTC. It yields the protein CASSQLDRVYDEQYF.

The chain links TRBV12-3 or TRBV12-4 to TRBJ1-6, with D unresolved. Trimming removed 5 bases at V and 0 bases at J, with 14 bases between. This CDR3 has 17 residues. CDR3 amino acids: CASSPEVGSSYNSPLHF. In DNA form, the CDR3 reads TGTGCCAGCAGTCCCGAAGTGGGGAGCTCCTATAATTCACCCCTCCACTTT.

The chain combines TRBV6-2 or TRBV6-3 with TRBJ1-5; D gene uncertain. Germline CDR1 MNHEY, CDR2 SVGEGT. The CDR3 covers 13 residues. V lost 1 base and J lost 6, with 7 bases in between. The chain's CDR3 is CASSYWSGQPQHF. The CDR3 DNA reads TGTGCCAGCAGTTACTGGTCGGGTCAGCCCCAGCATTTT.

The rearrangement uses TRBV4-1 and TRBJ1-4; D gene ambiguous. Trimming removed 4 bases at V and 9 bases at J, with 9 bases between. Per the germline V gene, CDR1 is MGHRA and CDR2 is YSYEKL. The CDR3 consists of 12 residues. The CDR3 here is CASSLPPKKLFF. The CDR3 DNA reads TGCGCCAGCAGCCTCCCCCCGAAAAAACTGTTTTTT.

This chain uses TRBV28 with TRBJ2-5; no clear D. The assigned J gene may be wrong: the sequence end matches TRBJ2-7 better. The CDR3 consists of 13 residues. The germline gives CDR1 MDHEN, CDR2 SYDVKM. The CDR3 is CASSFARFNEQYF. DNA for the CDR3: TGTGCCAGCAGTTTCGCTAGGTTCAACGAGCAGTACTTC.